Listed below are T cell receptor beta chains from one sample, sequenced in a study of Ad26.COV2.S vaccination and SARS-CoV-2 variants. The method was immunoSEQ multiplex PCR; TCRdb's version includes in-frame clones alone and lacks a portion of them. The table includes roughly 140,000 clones, 86% detected once. Sequenced material: peripheral blood, taken after recovery from COVID-19. The receptors here all came from a human donor who had recovered from COVID-19. Each CDR3 is given with its conserved first and last residue. D genes are given only for firm matches. A clone size is listed for some rows: how often the clone was seen (once, few, many), or a class if it is expanded.

J gene | V gene | clone size | D gene | CDR3 protein | CDR3 DNA
TRBJ2-1 | TRBV28 | - | TRBD2 | CASSLGGGSSYNEQFF | TGTGCCAGCAGTTTGGGCGGGGGGAGCTCCTACAATGAGCAGTTCTTC
TRBJ1-3 | TRBV28 | once | - | CASRTHGYGNTIYF | TGTGCCAGCAGAACTCACGGGTATGGAAACACCATATATTTT
TRBJ1-5 | TRBV6-2/TRBV6-3 | - | - | CASSLGLNQPQHF | TGTGCCAGCAGTTTGGGTCTAAATCAGCCCCAGCATTTT
TRBJ1-5 | TRBV30 | - | - | CAWSVRSNQPQHF | TGTGCCTGGAGTGTAAGGAGCAATCAGCCCCAGCATTTT
TRBJ1-1 | TRBV28 | - | - | CASSTRGNTEAFF | TGTGCCAGCAGTACCAGGGGTAACACTGAAGCTTTCTTT
TRBJ1-6 | TRBV3-1/TRBV3-2 | many | - | CASSQGNYNSPLHF | TGTGCCAGCAGCCAGGGAAACTATAATTCACCCCTCCACTTT
TRBJ1-4 | TRBV10-1 | once | TRBD1 | CASSESGQGNEKLFF | TGCGCCAGCAGTGAGTCGGGACAGGGGAATGAAAAACTGTTTTTT
TRBJ2-1 | TRBV7-6 | - | TRBD2 | CASSSQPGLAGGPDEQFF | TGTGCCAGCAGCTCCCAACCCGGCCTAGCGGGGGGGCCCGATGAGCAGTTCTTC
TRBJ2-7 | TRBV10-3 | - | - | CAISESQEGYEQYF | TGTGCCATCAGTGAGTCGCAGGAAGGCTACGAGCAGTACTTC
TRBJ1-6 | TRBV5-4 | - | - | CASSSGLSSYNSPLHF | TGTGCCAGCAGTTCCGGACTGAGCTCCTATAATTCACCCCTCCACTTT
TRBJ1-5 | TRBV11-2 | once | - | CASSFDGSNQPQHF | TGTGCCAGCAGCTTCGACGGATCCAATCAGCCCCAGCATTTT
TRBJ1-5 | TRBV25-1 | few | - | CASSEWGVAQPQHF | TGTGCCAGCAGTGAATGGGGGGTGGCTCAGCCCCAGCATTTT
TRBJ1-5 | TRBV20-1 | - | - | CSASRGDQPQHF | TGCAGTGCTAGTCGTGGGGATCAGCCCCAGCATTTT
TRBJ2-1 | TRBV9 | - | TRBD1 | CASSEGQWSSYNEQFF | TGTGCCAGCAGCGAGGGACAGTGGAGCTCCTACAATGAGCAGTTCTTC
TRBJ2-2 | TRBV28 | - | - | CASVDETGELFF | TGTGCCAGCGTGGACGAAACCGGGGAGCTGTTTTTT
TRBJ1-1 | TRBV3-1/TRBV3-2 | - | TRBD1 | CASSQGGTGGPTNTEAFF | TGTGCCAGCAGCCAAGGGGGGACAGGGGGTCCTACGAACACTGAAGCTTTCTTT
TRBJ2-7 | TRBV2 | - | - | CASRDRSYEQYF | TGTGCCAGCAGGGACAGATCCTACGAGCAGTACTTC
TRBJ1-2 | TRBV19 | - | - | CASRDLGGNGYTF | TGTGCCAGTAGGGACCTCGGGGGAAACGGCTACACCTTC
TRBJ2-5 | TRBV3-1/TRBV3-2 | - | TRBD1 | CASSPSAGQGWETQYF | TGTGCCAGCAGCCCGTCCGCAGGACAGGGGTGGGAGACCCAGTACTTC
TRBJ2-6 | TRBV6-5 | few | - | CASSLEETANVLTF | TGTGCCAGCAGCCTAGAAGAGACGGCCAACGTCCTGACTTTC
TRBJ1-4 | TRBV30 | - | - | CAWSEGYATLNEKLFF | TGTGCCTGGAGTGAGGGCTACGCAACCCTCAATGAAAAACTGTTTTTT
TRBJ1-2 | TRBV19 | - | - | CASSIDDTDRLYGYTF | TGTGCCAGTAGTATAGACGACACGGACAGATTATATGGCTACACCTTC
TRBJ2-7 | TRBV7-9 | - | - | CASSSEGPTYEQYF | TGTGCCAGCAGCTCGGAGGGGCCCACCTACGAGCAGTACTTC
TRBJ2-1 | TRBV18 | few | - | CASSDPDPIYNEQFF | TGTGCCAGCTCAGACCCGGACCCAATCTACAATGAGCAGTTCTTC
TRBJ1-1 | TRBV11-2 | - | - | CASSSGKTTGWTEAFF | TGTGCCAGCAGCTCAGGGAAAACGACAGGATGGACTGAAGCTTTCTTT
TRBJ2-1 | TRBV28 | - | - | CASSLQGGYGNEQFF | TGTGCCAGCAGTTTACAGGGGGGCTATGGGAATGAGCAGTTCTTC
TRBJ1-5 | TRBV7-2 | - | TRBD1 | CASSLGQGDNQPQHF | TGTGCCAGCAGCTTGGGACAGGGAGACAATCAGCCCCAGCATTTT
TRBJ1-2 | TRBV19 | - | - | CASSPRALLSNYGYTF | TGTGCCAGTAGCCCCCGGGCCCTACTGTCTAACTATGGCTACACCTTC
TRBJ1-1 | TRBV28 | - | - | CASTRVANTEAFF | TGTGCCAGCACCCGGGTGGCGAACACTGAAGCTTTCTTT
TRBJ2-1 | TRBV15 | - | - | CATSRDHGGGYEQFF | TGTGCCACCAGCAGAGATCATGGGGGCGGGTATGAGCAGTTCTTC
TRBJ1-2 | TRBV25-1 | - | TRBD1 | CASSDSGTGAYGYTF | TGTGCCAGCAGTGACTCCGGGACAGGAGCCTATGGCTACACCTTC
TRBJ2-5 | TRBV9 | - | - | CASSVAVGPETQYF | TGTGCCAGCAGCGTAGCGGTCGGTCCGGAGACCCAGTACTTC
TRBJ2-7 | TRBV28 | - | - | CASRGQIHEQYF | TGTGCCAGCAGGGGGCAGATTCACGAGCAGTACTTC
TRBJ2-1 | TRBV9 | - | TRBD1 | CASSPTSRDRARFF | TGTGCCAGCAGCCCTACGTCCCGGGACAGGGCCCGGTTCTTC
TRBJ1-3 | TRBV5-1 | - | - | CASSLRDGGNTIYF | TGCGCCAGCAGCTTACGGGACGGAGGAAACACCATATATTTT
TRBJ2-3 | TRBV6-6 | - | TRBD2 | CASSLLLAGGGRTQYF | TGTGCCAGCAGTTTACTCCTAGCGGGGGGAGGTCGCACGCAGTATTTT
TRBJ2-7 | TRBV4-3 | once | - | CASSQDHRGGAYEQYF | TGCGCCAGCAGCCAAGATCACCGTGGGGGGGCTTACGAGCAGTACTTC
TRBJ2-3 | TRBV24-1 | - | - | CATSDFPRDTQYF | TGTGCCACCAGTGATTTTCCCCGGGATACGCAGTATTTT
TRBJ2-1 | TRBV5-4 | few | TRBD2 | CASSQGTSVDEQFF | TGTGCCAGCAGTCAGGGGACTAGCGTCGATGAGCAGTTCTTC